Below are 24 T cell receptor beta chains sequenced from a single sample in a study of cytomegalovirus exposure and HLA in healthy donors. Amplification used 60 Vbeta primers and 13 Jbeta primers. This table comes from immunoSEQ multiplex PCR, and its TCRdb copy is limited to in-frame clones, with some not included. Of roughly 180,000 clones in the sample, about 80% were seen once. Sequencing was performed on PBMCs. The receptors stem from a man aged 25-45 years in good health and CMV-seronegative.

The rearrangement joins TRBV13 to TRBJ2-7; weak D call: TRBD2 (7 bases). The CDR3 is 15 amino acids. Looked up from germline, CDR1 is PRHDT and CDR2 is FYEKMQ (reference sequence). V was trimmed by 5 bases and J by 0 bases, leaving 14 bases between them. CDR3 sequence: CASSPRGAGSYEQYF. CDR3 coding DNA: TGTGCCAGCAGCCCTCGGGGGGCCGGCTCCTACGAGCAGTACTTC.

The chain combines TRBV25-1 with TRBJ2-5, with a tentative D call TRBD1 (6 bases). The germline V and J ends were trimmed by 4 bases and 7 bases, with 13 bases remaining between them. The CDR3 runs to 13 residues. The germline V gene encodes CDR1 MGHDK and CDR2 SYGVNS. The CDR3 here is CASSGDLGGTQYF. The CDR3 nucleotides read TGTGCCAGCAGTGGCGACCTAGGGGGGACCCAGTACTTC.

Details on this clone: One end of the junction varies from germline; a read error may be responsible. V usage is TRBV5-4 and J usage is TRBJ2-1; a weak D match, TRBD2 (6 bases). This CDR3 contains 15 residues. CDR1 and CDR2 (germline): SGHNT, YYREEE (reference sequence). CDR3 region: CASTLGSGLYNEQFF. CDR3 bases: TGTGCCAGCACCTTGGGTAGCGGCTTATACAATGAGCAGTTCTTC.

The chain has TRBV9 and TRBJ2-2; possible D gene TRBD2, 5 bases. CDR3 length equals 15 residues. Germline CDR1 reads SGDLS; CDR2 reads YYNGEE. The ends were cut back, 4 bases at V and 4 bases at J, with 14 bases in the middle. This CDR3 reads CASSPWKAGTGELFF. The DNA of the CDR3 is TGTGCCAGCAGCCCCTGGAAGGCGGGCACCGGGGAGCTGTTTTTT.

This clone occurred a few times. The V gene is TRBV21-1, the J gene TRBJ2-7; the table's D call TRBD2 went unverified against the DNA. TRBV21-1 is an annotated pseudogene. The CDR3 has 11 residues. This CDR3 reads CASSKADEQYF. Written as DNA, the CDR3 is TGTGCCAGCAGCAAAGCCGACGAGCAGTACTTC.

This clone came up once. The gene calls are TRBV2 and TRBJ2-3; 13 bases map to TRBD2. V trimming: 4 bases; J trimming: 2 bases; junction bases outside the gene matches: 24. CDR1 is SNHLY and CDR2 is FYNNEI in the germline V gene. The CDR3 has 23 amino acids. The CDR3, as DNA: TGTGCCAGCAGTGTGGGGGCGAATCCCAATGGACTAGCGGGAGAATATTACACAGATACGCAGTATTTT. As protein: CASSVGANPNGLAGEYYTDTQYF.

The chain links TRBV15 to TRBJ2-3, with 11 bases fitting TRBD2. V dropped 9 bases and J dropped 0; count of bases not matched to a gene: 17. The CDR3 runs 19 residues. The germline CDR1 and CDR2 sequences are LNHNV and YYDKDF (reference sequence). In DNA, the CDR3 is TGTGCCACTCAGCGAGCCGGGACTAGCGGTGCTCCTAGCACAGATACGCAGTATTTT. Protein sequence: CATQRAGTSGAPSTDTQYF.

The J gene is TRBJ2-7, the V gene TRBV7-9; D is perhaps TRBD1 (6 bases). From germline, CDR1 is SEHNR and CDR2 FQNEAQ (reference sequence). The CDR3 extends over 13 amino acids. V lost 2 bases and J lost 3, with 8 bases in between. DNA for the CDR3: TGTGCCAGCAGCTTACAGGGGATCTACGAGCAGTACTTC. Its translation is CASSLQGIYEQYF.

The gene calls are TRBV9 and TRBJ2-3; tentative D call: TRBD1 (5 bases). Germline V gene lookup returns CDR1 SGDLS and CDR2 YYNGEE. V gave up 4 bases and J gave up 2 bases, with 14 bases separating them. The CDR3 has 15 amino acids. This CDR3 reads CASSTTDRPTDTQYF. CDR3 DNA sequence: TGTGCCAGCAGCACTACAGACAGACCCACAGATACGCAGTATTTT. Drawing the rest from reference TRBV9 and TRBJ2-3, the complete variable domain is DSGVTQTPKHLITATGQRVTLRCSPRSGDLSVYWYQQSLDQGLQFLIQYYNGEERAKGNILERFSAQQFPDLHSELNLSSLELGDSALYFCASSTTDRPTDTQYFGPGTRLTVL.

The chain links TRBV9 to TRBJ2-3; 8 nucleotides agree with TRBD2. With 0 bases clipped from V and 4 bases from J, the junction kept 7 bases outside the gene matches. This CDR3 has 16 amino acids. CDR1 is SGDLS, CDR2 YYNGEE, per germline. CDR3 in amino acids: CASSVGVAGSSDTQYF. CDR3 in DNA: TGTGCCAGCAGCGTAGGGGTAGCGGGGAGTTCAGATACGCAGTATTTT.

V and J are TRBV4-2 and TRBJ2-1; D gene uncertain. The germline gives CDR1 LGHNA, CDR2 YNFKEQ. The CDR3 runs to 16 residues. Trimming left V 0 bases short and J 2 bases short, with 11 bases between. CDR3 sequence: CASSQDLPLTYNEQFF. CDR3 in DNA: TGTGCCAGCAGCCAAGATCTTCCTCTAACCTACAATGAGCAGTTCTTC.

J is TRBJ1-2 and V is TRBV10-3, with TRBD1 identical over 7 bases. The V and J ends lost 7 bases and 6 bases, in that order; junction bases with no gene match: 11. Germline loops: CDR1 ENHRY, CDR2 SYGVKD. CDR3 length: 14 residues. CDR3 sequence reads: CAINRKGALDGYTF. CDR3 nucleotide sequence: TGTGCCATCAATCGAAAGGGGGCGTTGGATGGCTACACCTTC.

This chain joins TRBV30 and TRBJ1-2; 7 bases agree with TRBD1. Germline V gene lookup returns CDR1 GTSNPN and CDR2 SVGIG (reference sequence). The CDR3 is made up of 16 amino acids. Unmatched junction bases numbered 15, after V lost 3 bases and J lost 5 bases. CDR3 protein: CAWSPPPTGPGYGYTF. The CDR3 DNA sequence: TGTGCCTGGAGCCCCCCGCCGACAGGGCCTGGGTATGGCTACACCTTC.

The rearrangement joins TRBV7-6 to TRBJ2-2; a possible D gene is TRBD1 (5 bases). CDR1 and CDR2 (germline): SGHVS, FNYEAQ. This CDR3 has 16 residues. V was cut by 7 bases and J by 0 bases, with 15 bases left in between. DNA for the CDR3: TGTGCCAGCATCCAAATGGACACCTCGAACACCGGGGAGCTGTTTTTT. It translates to CASIQMDTSNTGELFF.

V gene TRBV2 combines with J gene TRBJ2-7, with D possibly being TRBD2 (5 bases). V was clipped by 0 bases and J by 1 base, with 22 bases between them. CDR1 and CDR2 (germline): SNHLY, FYNNEI. CDR3 length equals 19 residues. The DNA for the CDR3 is TGTGCCAGCAGTGAAGCGCTTTTGCTAGCTGGAACGTGGTCCTACGAGCAGTACTTC. Its translation: CASSEALLLAGTWSYEQYF.

V usage is TRBV6-5 and J usage is TRBJ1-6; 11 bases map to TRBD1. Germline CDR1 is MNHEY and CDR2 is SVGAGI. The CDR3 contains 14 residues. Trimming cost V 5 bases and J 10 bases; bases outside gene matches: 4. The CDR3 loop is CASSQDRGLSPLHF. CDR3 DNA sequence: TGTGCCAGCAGTCAGGACAGGGGGCTCTCACCCCTCCACTTT.

V usage is TRBV29-1 and J usage is TRBJ2-3; maybe TRBD1 (7 bases). The V gene's germline CDR1 is SQVTM and CDR2 ANQGSEA. V dropped 6 bases and J dropped 6 bases, with 19 bases sitting between them. CDR3 size: 14 residues. The CDR3 reads CSVQVGRGADTQYF. The DNA of the CDR3 is TGCAGCGTCCAGGTGGGCAGGGGGGCCGATACGCAGTATTTT.

The chain couples TRBV5-4 to TRBJ2-1, with D tentatively TRBD2 (6 bases). Germline V gene lookup returns CDR1 SGHNT and CDR2 YYREEE (reference sequence). The CDR3 totals 16 residues. Trimming cost V 0 bases and J 4 bases, with 14 bases left between them. The CDR3 region has the DNA TGTGCCAGCAGCTTGGTACCGGGAGATAGGTACAATGAGCAGTTCTTC. This translates into CASSLVPGDRYNEQFF. Based on the CDR3 plus reference TRBV5-4 and TRBJ2-1, the full variable domain is ETGVTQSPTHLIKTRGQQVTLRCSSQSGHNTVSWYQQALGQGPQFIFQYYREEENGRGNFPPRFSGLQFPNYSSELNVNALELDDSALYLCASSLVPGDRYNEQFFGPGTRLTVL.

The rearrangement uses TRBV5-1 and TRBJ2-7; D may be TRBD1 (6 bases). The CDR3 consists of 16 residues. V lost 2 bases to trimming and J lost 2 bases, with 17 bases between them. Germline V gene sequence: CDR1 SGHRS, CDR2 YFSETQ. The CDR3 region has the DNA TGCGCCAGCAGCTTACGGGGCCGGGACATAGCCTACGAGCAGTACTTC. As protein: CASSLRGRDIAYEQYF. The whole variable domain, filled in from reference TRBV5-1 and TRBJ2-7, reads KAGVTQTPRYLIKTRGQQVTLSCSPISGHRSVSWYQQTPGQGLQFLFEYFSETQRNKGNFPGRFSGRQFSNSRSEMNVSTLELGDSALYLCASSLRGRDIAYEQYFGPGTRLTVT.

The chain links TRBV15 to TRBJ2-7; 10 nucleotides agree with TRBD2. V gave up 3 bases and J gave up 4 bases; unmatched junction bases: 6. The CDR3 covers 15 residues. Germline CDR1 reads LNHNV; CDR2 reads YYDKDF (reference sequence). CDR3 sequence (DNA): TGTGCCACCAGCAGGGCTGCGGGACTAGCGTACGAGCAGTACTTC. It encodes CATSRAAGLAYEQYF.

This sequence joins TRBV7-3 and TRBJ1-1; TRBD1 matches at 7 bases. This CDR3 spans 13 amino acids. Germline CDR1 and CDR2: SGHTA and FQGTGA. The V and J ends lost 5 bases and 2 bases, in that order; junction bases with no gene match: 2. The CDR3 sequence is CASSQGVNTEAFF. The CDR3, as DNA: TGTGCCAGCAGCCAGGGGGTCAACACTGAAGCTTTCTTT.

V and J are TRBV27 and TRBJ2-5, with TRBD1 identical over 8 bases. Looked up from germline, CDR1 is MNHEY and CDR2 is SMNVEV (reference sequence). With 6 bases clipped from V and 4 bases from J, the junction kept 10 bases outside the gene matches. The CDR3 has 15 residues. CDR3 in DNA: TGTGCCAGCAGCCCCCCTCAGGGGGCGCGAGAGACCCAGTACTTC. Its protein product is CASSPPQGARETQYF.

The genes are TRBV19 and TRBJ2-7, with 11 bases identical to TRBD1. Germline CDR1 is LNHDA and CDR2 is SQIVND (reference sequence). J was trimmed by 2 bases and V by 3 bases; bases with no gene match: 6. The CDR3 length is 16 residues. The CDR3 DNA follows: TGTGCCAGTAGTATTTCGGGGACAGGGGGGACCTACGAGCAGTACTTC. It specifies CASSISGTGGTYEQYF.

The chain couples TRBV27 to TRBJ2-7, with D possibly matching TRBD1 (5 bases). The germline CDR1 and CDR2 sequences are MNHEY and SMNVEV (reference sequence). The CDR3 runs to 17 residues. V was trimmed by 2 bases and J by 1 base, leaving 18 bases between them. DNA of the CDR3: TGTGCCAGCAGTTTAAGTCCGGCAGGGTACCTATCCTACGAGCAGTACTTC. Amino acids: CASSLSPAGYLSYEQYF.